Listed below are T cell receptor beta chains from one sample, sequenced in a study of blood T cell repertoires in COVID-19. Method: immunoSEQ multiplex PCR; TCRdb's copy keeps in-frame clones and lacks some. The table shows about 73,000 clones, with roughly nine tenths occurring only once. What was sequenced was peripheral blood. The receptors here all came from an elderly woman with active or convalescent COVID-19. Each CDR3 is given with its conserved first and last residue. Fields, in order: clone size, V gene, J gene, D gene, CDR3 DNA, CDR3 protein. D genes are given only for firm matches. The size field is filled for only some rows; it gives once, few, many or a size class.

.	TRBV4-2	TRBJ2-3	.	TGTGCCAGCAGCCAAGGGGGTCGGACAAACACAGATACGCAGTATTTT	CASSQGGRTNTDTQYF
.	TRBV3-1/TRBV3-2	TRBJ2-3	TRBD2	TGTGCCAGCAGCAAGGGACTAGCGGGGGGCACAGATACGCAGTATTTT	CASSKGLAGGTDTQYF
.	TRBV9	TRBJ2-7	.	TGTGCCAGCAGCCCCGACACCTCCTACGAGCAGTACTTC	CASSPDTSYEQYF
.	TRBV13	TRBJ1-1	.	TGTGCCAGCACAGATAATTTGAACACTGAAGCTTTCTTT	CASTDNLNTEAFF
once	TRBV5-4	TRBJ1-2	TRBD1	TGTGCCAGCAGCTTGACAGGGGACTATGGCTACACCTTC	CASSLTGDYGYTF
.	TRBV5-6	TRBJ1-4	.	TGTGCCAGCAGCCGACCGGGTTACGCTAATGAAAAACTGTTTTTT	CASSRPGYANEKLFF
.	TRBV4-2	TRBJ1-6	.	TGTGCCAGCAGCCAAGAAGGGCAGGGGAGGGATTCACCCCTCCACTTT	CASSQEGQGRDSPLHF
once	TRBV3-1/TRBV3-2	TRBJ1-5	.	TGTGCCAGCAGCCAAAGACAGGGCAATCAGCCCCAGCATTTT	CASSQRQGNQPQHF
.	TRBV3-1/TRBV3-2	TRBJ1-6	.	TGTGCCAGCAGCCAAGATATCGGGGGTTCACCCCTCCACTTT	CASSQDIGGSPLHF
.	TRBV3-1/TRBV3-2	TRBJ2-7	.	TGTGCCAGCAGCCTAGGGGGCTACGAGCAGTACTTC	CASSLGGYEQYF
.	TRBV28	TRBJ1-2	.	TGTGCCAGCAGTTTAACGGGGGGCGCGGGGTATGGCTACACCTTC	CASSLTGGAGYGYTF
.	TRBV5-1	TRBJ2-1	TRBD2	TGCGCCAGCAGCTTTAGGGCGGGGGACAATGAGCAGTTCTTC	CASSFRAGDNEQFF
.	TRBV28	TRBJ1-5	.	TGTGCCAGCAGTTGGGCAGGGCCCACGGCCCAGCATTTT	CASSWAGPTAQHF
few	TRBV6-6	TRBJ2-1	TRBD2	TGTGCCAGCAACTCCCCGACTAGCGGGGTAAATGAGCAGTTCTTC	CASNSPTSGVNEQFF
.	TRBV4-2	TRBJ2-3	.	TGTGCCAGCAGCCAAGTCAGCGGGAGCACAGATACGCAGTATTTT	CASSQVSGSTDTQYF
.	TRBV18	TRBJ1-1	TRBD1	TGTGCCAGCTCACGGACAGGGGGCGGGAACACTGAAGCTTTCTTT	CASSRTGGGNTEAFF
.	TRBV5-6	TRBJ2-1	TRBD1	TGTGCCAGCAGCTTCAGGGGGCTCTACAATGAGCAGTTCTTC	CASSFRGLYNEQFF
.	TRBV7-3	TRBJ2-1	.	TGTGCCAGCAGCTTAGGTGCGAACAATGAGCAGTTCTTC	CASSLGANNEQFF
.	TRBV5-6	TRBJ1-1	.	TGTGCCAGCAGCGGGGACAAAATGAACACTGAAGCTTTCTTT	CASSGDKMNTEAFF
.	TRBV19	TRBJ1-6	TRBD1	TGTGCCAGTAGTATACTCGACAGGGGGGTCGGATATAATTCACCCCTCCACTTT	CASSILDRGVGYNSPLHF
.	TRBV9	TRBJ1-4	.	TGTGCCAGCAGCGCCGGGACAACTAATGAAAAACTGTTTTTT	CASSAGTTNEKLFF
.	TRBV2	TRBJ2-7	TRBD2	TGTGCCAGCAGGAGGGAGGGAGAGCAGTACTTC	CASRREGEQYF
.	TRBV9	TRBJ2-7	TRBD2	TGTGCCAGCAGCCCGAGCCGGGAGGGCTACGAGCAGTACTTC	CASSPSREGYEQYF
.	TRBV19	TRBJ1-5	.	TGTGCCAGTATCAATGGGCGTAGCAATCAGCCCCAGCATTTT	CASINGRSNQPQHF
.	TRBV7-9	TRBJ1-2	TRBD1	TGTGCCAGCAGACCCACGGGACAGGGGGCTAAGGGCTATGGCTACACCTTC	CASRPTGQGAKGYGYTF
.	TRBV16	TRBJ1-2	TRBD1	TGTGCCAGCAGACACAGGGGTTTGCTCAGCTATGGCTACACCTTC	CASRHRGLLSYGYTF
.	TRBV5-4	TRBJ2-5	.	TGTGCCAGCAGCCGTTCGGGAGACGTCAGCGGCGAGACCCAGTACTTC	CASSRSGDVSGETQYF
.	TRBV5-8	TRBJ1-1	TRBD1	TGTGCCAGCAGCTTGGGGCAGGGGGCGGCTGAAGCTTTCTTT	CASSLGQGAAEAFF
.	TRBV11-2	TRBJ1-2	TRBD1	TGTGCCAGCACCATCTCCGGGGACAGGGGGAACTATGGCTACACCTTC	CASTISGDRGNYGYTF
once	TRBV4-2	TRBJ2-1	TRBD2	TGTGCCAGCAGCCAAGATCTAGCGGGGGGGTTCGATGAGCAGTTCTTC	CASSQDLAGGFDEQFF
.	TRBV5-6	TRBJ2-7	.	TGTGCCAGCAGCCGTGTGAACAGCCTCTACGAGCAGTACTTC	CASSRVNSLYEQYF
.	TRBV6-5	TRBJ2-5	TRBD2	TGTGCCAGCAGTTGGGGTTTGGTAGCGGGGCAAGAGACCCAGTACTTC	CASSWGLVAGQETQYF
.	TRBV14	TRBJ1-4	.	TGTGCCAGCAGCCAGGAGGGGAGGAGTGAAAAACTGTTTTTT	CASSQEGRSEKLFF
.	TRBV6-5	TRBJ1-5	TRBD1	TGTGCCAGCAGGGAGGGGACAGACAATCAGCCCCAGCATTTT	CASREGTDNQPQHF
.	TRBV5-5	TRBJ1-1	.	TGTGCCAGCAGCTTGGCGTCCCTTCCGGGACACAAGAACACTGAAGCTTTCTTT	CASSLASLPGHKNTEAFF
.	TRBV4-1	TRBJ2-4	.	TGCGCCAGCAGCCCCGGCCAAGGGGGGGACATTCAGTACTTC	CASSPGQGGDIQYF
.	TRBV5-1	TRBJ2-7	TRBD2	TGCGCCAGCAGCTTGGCACATGTCGGGACTATCCCAGGGGAGCAGTACTTC	CASSLAHVGTIPGEQYF
.	TRBV5-1	TRBJ1-2	TRBD1	TGCGCCAGCAGCTTGGATTGGACAGGACGGGGCTACACCTTC	CASSLDWTGRGYTF
.	TRBV9	TRBJ2-1	TRBD2	TGTGCCAGCAGCGTATCTAGCGGGGGGCCCTGGGGTGGAGATGAGCAGTTCTTC	CASSVSSGGPWGGDEQFF
.	TRBV9	TRBJ2-7	.	TGTGCCAGCAGCCTTCGACAAGGCTCCTACGAGCAGTACTTC	CASSLRQGSYEQYF
once	TRBV7-2	TRBJ1-2	.	TGTGCCAGCAGCTTAGGCGGGGGGACTGGCTACACCTTC	CASSLGGGTGYTF
.	TRBV7-9	TRBJ2-7	.	TGTGCCAGCAGCTTCCCCGGGAATTTATCCTACGAGCAGTACTTC	CASSFPGNLSYEQYF